Shown below are 32 T cell receptor beta chains from a single sample sequenced in a study of cytomegalovirus exposure and HLA in healthy donors. In the PCR, 60 Vbeta and 13 Jbeta primers were used. Measured with immunoSEQ multiplex PCR; TCRdb has only the in-frame clones, and not every one. This sample has about 130,000 clones, with over 70% found just once. Source material: PBMCs. These receptors were obtained from a woman aged 40 to 50 in good health and CMV-seronegative.

This rearrangement joins TRBV11-2 to TRBJ2-7; D perhaps matches TRBD1 (6 bases). The CDR3 length is 13 residues. Trimming took 6 bases from V and 7 from J, leaving 16 bases between them. The V gene's germline CDR1 is SGHAT and CDR2 FQNNGV. DNA of the CDR3: TGTGCCAGCAGTTTTACAACCGACAGGGAGCAGTACTTC. It specifies CASSFTTDREQYF.

This clone was observed a few times. The V call is TRBV9, the J call TRBJ1-6; 8 positions agree with TRBD1. This CDR3 comprises 14 residues. The germline V gene has CDR1 SGDLS and CDR2 YYNGEE. The junction had 5 bases not matched to a gene; V was cut back by 4 bases and J by 8 bases. This chain's CDR3 is CASSPGQGDSPLHF. The CDR3 nucleotides read TGTGCCAGCAGCCCCGGACAGGGAGATTCACCCCTCCACTTT.

The chain couples TRBV6-5 to TRBJ1-1; D remains ambiguous. CDR1 and CDR2 from the germline V gene are MNHEY and SVGAGI. V lost 6 bases, J lost 4 bases, and 15 bases lay in between. The CDR3 extends over 14 amino acids. CDR3 sequence (DNA): TGTGCCAGCAGAGCTCTCATGAGCGCCACTGAAGCTTTCTTT. Translation gives CASRALMSATEAFF.

This chain links TRBV30 with TRBJ1-1; 9 bases are a match to TRBD1. This CDR3 contains 14 residues. Germline values: CDR1 GTSNPN, CDR2 SVGIG (reference sequence). V trimming: 5 bases; J trimming: 6 bases; junction bases outside the gene matches: 10. The CDR3 here is CAWVHRDRVPEAFF. In DNA form, the CDR3 reads TGTGCCTGGGTACACCGGGACAGGGTGCCTGAAGCTTTCTTT.

The V gene is TRBV29-1, the J gene TRBJ2-5; 13 bases match TRBD2. Germline V gives CDR1 SQVTM, CDR2 ANQGSEA. V was clipped by 4 bases and J by 4 bases; unmatched bases: 12. The CDR3 has 17 residues. The CDR3 loop reads CSVGWAGLAGTRETQYF. CDR3 bases: TGCAGCGTTGGATGGGCGGGACTAGCGGGGACTCGAGAGACCCAGTACTTC.

This clone was detected once. The gene calls are TRBV27 and TRBJ2-7; TRBD2 matches 7 bases. Germline assignment: CDR1 MNHEY and CDR2 SMNVEV (reference sequence). The CDR3 runs to 16 residues. After removal of 7 bases from V and 3 bases from J, the junction contained 15 bases not matched to a gene. The CDR3 sequence: CASTPWSASGNYEQYF. In nucleotides, the CDR3 is TGTGCCAGCACTCCCTGGTCGGCTAGCGGTAACTACGAGCAGTACTTC.

The genes are TRBV27 and TRBJ1-1; D is uncertain. Trimming took 1 base from V and 6 from J, leaving 18 bases between them. This CDR3 contains 16 residues. Germline assignment: CDR1 MNHEY and CDR2 SMNVEV (reference sequence). The CDR3 coding sequence is TGTGCCAGCAGTTTATTTCTCGGCCAGGTAGTCTCTGAAGCTTTCTTT. Its translation: CASSLFLGQVVSEAFF.

Only a few counts were recorded for this clone. The J gene is TRBJ1-4, the V gene TRBV30, with 7 positions matching TRBD1. Germline CDR1 GTSNPN, CDR2 SVGIG (reference sequence). The CDR3 consists of 13 residues. The V gene end was trimmed by 2 bases and the J gene end by 10 bases; junction bases not matched to a gene: 7. CDR3 amino acids: CAWSPGQAAKLFF. CDR3 in DNA: TGTGCCTGGAGTCCAGGACAGGCGGCAAAACTGTTTTTT.

This clone has a single count. The chain recombines TRBV29-1 with TRBJ1-5; TRBD1 might be the D (5 bases). The CDR3 extends over 12 amino acids. Germline lookup yields CDR1 SQVTM and CDR2 ANQGSEA. Trimming removed 5 bases at V and 6 bases at J, with 11 bases between. CDR3 in DNA: TGCAGCGTTCAGGGTAGCGGTCAGCCCCAGCATTTT. It specifies CSVQGSGQPQHF.

The V gene is TRBV6-1, the J gene TRBJ1-4; tentatively, D is TRBD1 (5 bases). Trimming took off 4 bases at V and 6 bases at J, with 18 bases between the two ends. CDR3 length equals 16 residues. In germline, CDR1 is MNHNS, CDR2 SASEGT. CDR3 DNA sequence: TGTGCCAGCAGTGGGGCAGGGTCCGTAAGGGATGAAAAACTGTTTTTT. It is translated as CASSGAGSVRDEKLFF.

The chain combines TRBV7-6 with TRBJ1-1; 8 bases align to TRBD1. The germline gives CDR1 SGHVS, CDR2 FNYEAQ. This CDR3 is 14 amino acids long. With 3 bases clipped from V and 4 bases from J, the junction kept 4 bases outside the gene matches. CDR3 DNA: TGTGCCAGCAGCTTCTCAGGGGGCGGCACTGAAGCTTTCTTT. Its protein is CASSFSGGGTEAFF.

This chain links TRBV5-1 with TRBJ2-3; 7 nucleotides line up with TRBD2. CDR1 is SGHRS, CDR2 YFSETQ, per germline. The J segment lost 2 bases and the V segment lost 6 bases, leaving 9 bases of the junction unmatched. The CDR3 covers 15 residues. CDR3 residues: CASKQSGIFTDTQYF. CDR3 bases: TGCGCCAGCAAACAGAGCGGGATTTTCACAGATACGCAGTATTTT.

This chain joins TRBV5-1 and TRBJ2-3; D gene unclear. This CDR3 has 13 residues. Germline V gene data show CDR1 as SGHRS and CDR2 as YFSETQ. The V end was cut by 4 bases, the J end by 3 bases, with 9 bases between. CDR3 in DNA: TGCGCCAGCAGCCCAGGCCGAACAGATACGCAGTATTTT. This sequence encodes CASSPGRTDTQYF. Together with reference TRBV5-1 and TRBJ2-3, the CDR3 gives the full variable domain: KAGVTQTPRYLIKTRGQQVTLSCSPISGHRSVSWYQQTPGQGLQFLFEYFSETQRNKGNFPGRFSGRQFSNSRSEMNVSTLELGDSALYLCASSPGRTDTQYFGPGTRLTVL.

V gene TRBV5-8 combines with J gene TRBJ1-5; 8 bases are shared with TRBD1. The CDR3 consists of 15 residues. V dropped 4 bases and J dropped 1; count of bases not matched to a gene: 4. The germline V gene has CDR1 SGHTS and CDR2 YDEGEE. The CDR3 loop is CASSPRTGSNQPQHF. The CDR3 bases are TGTGCCAGCAGCCCCCGGACAGGGAGCAATCAGCCCCAGCATTTT.

The chain is built from TRBV4-1 and TRBJ1-2; TRBD1 matches at 9 bases. The length of the CDR3 is 16 residues. Unmatched junction bases numbered 11, after V lost 6 bases and J lost 3 bases. The V gene's germline CDR1 is MGHRA and CDR2 YSYEKL. CDR3 sequence (DNA): TGCGCCAGCAGTCGTGGACCGGGACAGGGTGACTATGGCTACACCTTC. It is translated as CASSRGPGQGDYGYTF.

This sequence joins TRBV11-2 and TRBJ2-7; possible D gene TRBD2, 5 bases. The CDR3 extends over 12 amino acids. Germline V gene sequence: CDR1 SGHAT, CDR2 FQNNGV. Trimming left V 3 bases short and J 4 bases short, with 7 bases between. CDR3 in amino acids: CASSFGIYEQYF. CDR3 bases: TGTGCCAGCAGCTTCGGGATTTACGAGCAGTACTTC.

The chain combines TRBV19 with TRBJ2-2, with D possibly being TRBD1 (6 bases). The ends were cut back, 4 bases at V and 6 bases at J, with 15 bases in the middle. This CDR3 has 15 residues. The germline CDR1 and CDR2 sequences are LNHDA and SQIVND (reference sequence). Here the CDR3 reads CASSKNRDLAGELFF. CDR3 coding DNA: TGTGCCAGTAGTAAGAACAGGGACCTGGCCGGGGAGCTGTTTTTT. Full variable domain (rest looked up from reference TRBV19 and TRBJ2-2): DGGITQSPKYLFRKEGQNVTLSCEQNLNHDAMYWYRQDPGQGLRLIYYSQIVNDFQKGDIAEGYSVSREKKESFPLTVTSAQKNPTAFYLCASSKNRDLAGELFFGEGSRLTVL.

This clone was seen more than once but under ten times. The chain links TRBV19 to TRBJ1-4, with TRBD1 identical over 8 bases. This CDR3 region has 16 residues. Per the germline V gene, CDR1 is LNHDA and CDR2 is SQIVND (reference sequence). J gave up 6 bases and V 4 bases, and 10 bases lay outside the gene matches. The CDR3 loop is CASSSGQGTVHEKLFF. The DNA for the CDR3 is TGTGCCAGTAGTAGCGGACAGGGAACGGTTCATGAAAAACTGTTTTTT.

The rearrangement links TRBV5-6 to TRBJ1-4, with 9 bases aligning to TRBD1. The CDR3 spans 15 residues. Germline-derived CDR1 and CDR2 are SGHDT and YYEEEE. Trimming cost V 2 bases and J 3 bases; bases outside gene matches: 2. CDR3 sequence: CASSLRTGANEKLFF. The CDR3 DNA is TGTGCCAGCAGCTTAAGGACAGGGGCTAATGAAAAACTGTTTTTT. Full variable domain (missing parts from reference TRBV5-6 and TRBJ1-4): DAGVTQSPTHLIKTRGQQVTLRCSPKSGHDTVSWYQQALGQGPQFIFQYYEEEERQRGNFPDRFSGHQFPNYSSELNVNALLLGDSALYLCASSLRTGANEKLFFGSGTQLSVL.

The genes are TRBV28 and TRBJ2-7; no firm D call. This CDR3 is built from 13 residues. Trimming shortened V by 2 bases and J by 2 bases, and 7 bases separated the two germline ends. CDR1 is MDHEN and CDR2 is SYDVKM in the germline V gene. For the CDR3, the DNA is TGTGCCAGCAGTTTAAACTCCCCCTACGAGCAGTACTTC. The encoded protein is CASSLNSPYEQYF.

The gene calls are TRBV6-1 and TRBJ2-3, with 12 bases that match TRBD2. Germline CDR1 MNHNS, CDR2 SASEGT. V shed 3 bases and J 5 bases; nucleotides not matched to a gene: 9. CDR3 length: 17 residues. The CDR3 DNA follows: TGTGCCAGCAGTGACACTAGCGGGGGGAATTTAGTAGATACGCAGTATTTT. Protein sequence: CASSDTSGGNLVDTQYF.

V gene TRBV27 combines with J gene TRBJ2-2, with D uncertain. Germline V CDR1 and CDR2: MNHEY, SMNVEV (reference sequence). The CDR3 contains 15 residues. The V end was cut by 6 bases, the J end by 1 base, with 12 bases between. CDR3 sequence reads: CASSLAGENTGELFF. The CDR3 nucleotides read TGTGCCAGCAGCTTAGCAGGCGAGAACACCGGGGAGCTGTTTTTT.

The rearrangement links TRBV7-6 to TRBJ2-2, with 9 bases aligning to TRBD1. V trimming: 1 base; J trimming: 4 bases; junction bases outside the gene matches: 4. The CDR3 length is 16 residues. In germline, CDR1 is SGHVS, CDR2 FNYEAQ. The DNA for the CDR3 is TGTGCCAGCAGCTTAGGGGGACAGGGCACCACCGGGGAGCTGTTTTTT. Its protein product is CASSLGGQGTTGELFF. Based on the CDR3 plus reference TRBV7-6 and TRBJ2-2, the full variable domain is GAGVSQSPRYKVTKRGQDVALRCDPISGHVSLYWYRQALGQGPEFLTYFNYEAQQDKSGLPNDRFSAERPEGSISTLTIQRTEQRDSAMYRCASSLGGQGTTGELFFGEGSRLTVL.

The V and J genes are TRBV6-1 and TRBJ1-2; D might be TRBD1 (6 bases). V was clipped by 4 bases and J by 0 bases, with 15 bases between them. The V gene's germline CDR1 is MNHNS and CDR2 SASEGT. This CDR3 is built from 16 residues. CDR3 amino acids: CASSGQAVRSNYGYTF. The CDR3 DNA is TGTGCCAGCAGTGGACAGGCGGTCAGGTCTAACTATGGCTACACCTTC.

This clone was found once. This chain links TRBV18 with TRBJ2-1; 7 bases map to TRBD2. Germline CDR1 reads KGHSH; CDR2 reads LQKENI. V shed 6 bases and J 1 base; nucleotides not matched to a gene: 3. The CDR3 has 14 residues. The CDR3 is CASSRRGSYNEQFF. DNA of the CDR3: TGTGCCAGCTCCAGGCGGGGGTCCTACAATGAGCAGTTCTTC.

The table lists this clone with a few counts. The chain links TRBV7-9 to TRBJ2-4, with a tentative D call TRBD2 (6 bases). The germline V gene has CDR1 SEHNR and CDR2 FQNEAQ (reference sequence). The germline V and J ends were trimmed by 3 bases and 13 bases, with 19 bases remaining between them. The CDR3 contains 14 residues. The CDR3 DNA sequence: TGTGCCAGCAGCTTTTTAGCGCCGGGAGCTGGCCAGTACTTC. It specifies CASSFLAPGAGQYF.

The genes are TRBV27 and TRBJ2-5, with 9 positions matching TRBD2. The CDR3 is 14 amino acids. Unmatched junction bases numbered 11, after V lost 4 bases and J lost 11 bases. Germline V gene sequence: CDR1 MNHEY, CDR2 SMNVEV (reference sequence). Here the CDR3 DNA reads TGTGCCAGCAGTTCTAGCGGGGATATTACGAGACAGTACTTC. The encoded protein is CASSSSGDITRQYF.

The chain is built from TRBV7-6 and TRBJ2-2, with 8 bases matching TRBD1. Trimming at V came to 2 bases and at J to 2 bases, leaving 10 bases not matched to a gene. In germline, CDR1 is SGHVS, CDR2 FNYEAQ. The CDR3 consists of 18 residues. The DNA of the CDR3 is TGTGCCAGCAGCTTACGTCAGGGGGCTTTCGGAAACACCGGGGAGCTGTTTTTT. As protein: CASSLRQGAFGNTGELFF.

The chain is built from TRBV6-5 and TRBJ2-5; TRBD1 aligns across 11 bases. Germline values: CDR1 MNHEY, CDR2 SVGAGI. With 4 bases clipped from V and 5 bases from J, the junction kept 9 bases outside the gene matches. The CDR3 is 16 residues long. The CDR3: CASSSSWTGGWETQYF. The CDR3 nucleotides read TGTGCCAGCAGTTCATCTTGGACAGGGGGCTGGGAGACCCAGTACTTC.

CDR3 loop: CASSAGTGEVEQYF. CDR3 DNA sequence: TGTGCCAGCAGTGCCGGGACAGGGGAGGTCGAGCAGTACTTC. V and J are TRBV6-5 and TRBJ2-7, with 10 bases identical to TRBD1. There are 14 residues in the CDR3. Germline CDR1 reads MNHEY; CDR2 reads SVGAGI. Unmatched junction bases numbered 7, after V lost 5 bases and J lost 6 bases.

The chain carries TRBV28 and TRBJ2-5, with TRBD1 identical over 11 bases. With V trimmed by 6 bases and J by 5 bases, 5 bases remained unmatched. Germline assignment: CDR1 MDHEN and CDR2 SYDVKM. The CDR3 length is 14 residues. The DNA for the CDR3 is TGTGCCAGCAGACCCCGGGACAGGGGGGAGACCCAGTACTTC. It codes for CASRPRDRGETQYF.

V is TRBV19 and J is TRBJ1-1, with D possibly matching TRBD1 (5 bases). Germline CDR1 and CDR2: LNHDA and SQIVND (reference sequence). The length of the CDR3 is 14 residues. The V and J ends lost 0 bases and 5 bases respectively, with 10 bases between them. The CDR3: CASSIDRGKTEAFF. The CDR3 region has the DNA TGTGCCAGTAGTATAGATCGGGGGAAGACTGAAGCTTTCTTT. Together with reference TRBV19 and TRBJ1-1, the CDR3 gives the full variable domain: DGGITQSPKYLFRKEGQNVTLSCEQNLNHDAMYWYRQDPGQGLRLIYYSQIVNDFQKGDIAEGYSVSREKKESFPLTVTSAQKNPTAFYLCASSIDRGKTEAFFGQGTRLTVV.